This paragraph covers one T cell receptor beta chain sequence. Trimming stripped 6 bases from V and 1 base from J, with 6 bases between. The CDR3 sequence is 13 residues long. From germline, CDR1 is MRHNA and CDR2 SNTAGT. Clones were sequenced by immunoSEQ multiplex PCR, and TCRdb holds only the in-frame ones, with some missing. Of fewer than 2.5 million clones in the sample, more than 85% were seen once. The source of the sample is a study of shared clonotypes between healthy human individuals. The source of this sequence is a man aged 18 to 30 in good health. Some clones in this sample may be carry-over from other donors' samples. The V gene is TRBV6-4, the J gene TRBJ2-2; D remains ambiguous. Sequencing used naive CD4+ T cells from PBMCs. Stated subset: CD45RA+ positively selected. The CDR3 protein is CASRGENTGELFF. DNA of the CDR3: TGTGCCAGCAGGGGCGAGAACACCGGGGAGCTGTTTTTT.